These 17 T cell receptor beta chains were sequenced from one sample in a study of spatial heterogeneity in lung cancer (dated by TCRdb to between 2017 and 2020). Beyond this particular receptor, the publication reports: The tumor nonsynonymous mutation count correlated with the number of expanded intratumoral alpha and beta TCRs.

The meaning of the sample's time point label: sample taken at primary tumor resection. Preparation of the library involved 5' RACE. The run used a NextSeq 500. TCRdb took the public reads, trimmed them with fastp at Q25, ran MiXCR for clone calling and kept in-frame beta chains. A single entry per CDR3 protein holds the most common genes and DNA from its merged rows. In this sample the table shows 6,000 to 8,000 distinct CDR3 sequences, less than 8.5% of which occur a single time. The ten top clones hold 18% of the sample. Their cognate antigens are unknown. The material sequenced was lung tumor tissue, taken at surgery. These receptors all come from a female donor with early-stage non-small cell lung cancer.

The table lists this clonotype with many counts. Because the library targeted alpha chains, this beta chain is an off-target read whose size means little. The chain couples TRBV27 to TRBJ1-2, with 10 bases that match TRBD1. The CDR3 length is 13 residues. Germline loops: CDR1 MNHEY, CDR2 SMNVEV (reference sequence). V was clipped by 6 bases and J by 7 bases; unmatched bases: 5. CDR3 nucleotides: TGTGCCAGCAGGACAGGGGGCGGGAGTGGCTACACCTTC. It translates to CASRTGGGSGYTF.

This clonotype came up many times. This beta chain is an unintended read in a library built for alpha chains; its size means little. For the CDR3, the DNA is TGCAGTGCTAGACCGAGACAGTCCTCCTACTCCGAGCAGTACTTC. It yields the protein CSARPRQSSYSEQYF. The chain employs TRBV20-1 and TRBJ2-7; a weak D match, TRBD1 (5 bases). There are 15 residues in the CDR3. V was clipped by 2 bases and J by 6 bases, with 20 bases between them. Germline lookup yields CDR1 DFQATT and CDR2 SNEGSKA (reference sequence).

Within the sample, this clonotype is medium-sized (0.01 to 0.1%). Since the library was made to target alpha chains, this beta chain is a stray read and its abundance is not meaningful. The V and J genes are TRBV23-1 and TRBJ2-3; 10 bases match TRBD2. TRBV23-1 is recorded as an ORF, its role being uncertain. The junction had 7 bases not matched to a gene; V was cut back by 7 bases and J by 3 bases. The CDR3 sequence is 15 residues long. Here the CDR3 DNA reads TGCGCCAGCACCCCGGGACTAGCGATTACAGATACGCAGTATTTT. Amino acids: CASTPGLAITDTQYF.

This clonotype ranks as medium-sized. In a library made to pick up alpha chains, this beta chain is a stray read with a size that means little. The rearrangement uses TRBV28 and TRBJ1-5, with D perhaps matching TRBD1 (6 bases). CDR1 is MDHEN and CDR2 is SYDVKM in the germline V gene. CDR3 length: 18 amino acids. Trimming removed 4 bases from V and 5 bases from J, with 24 bases in between. CDR3 region: CASSSGGWDRQAYQPQHF. CDR3 bases: TGTGCCAGCAGTTCGGGAGGTTGGGATAGACAGGCCTATCAGCCCCAGCATTTT.

This clonotype was seen ten or more times. This beta chain is an unintended read in a library built for alpha chains; its size means little. J is TRBJ1-5 and V is TRBV28; D call uncertain. Germline CDR1 is MDHEN and CDR2 is SYDVKM. The V gene lost 2 bases and the J gene lost 0 bases, with 8 bases spanning the gap. The CDR3 consists of 15 residues. The CDR3 reads CASSLVGNSNQPQHF. The CDR3 nucleotides read TGTGCCAGCAGTTTAGTGGGGAATAGCAATCAGCCCCAGCATTTT. The full variable domain, with the rest looked up from reference TRBV28 and TRBJ1-5, is DVKVTQSSRYLVKRTGEKVFLECVQDMDHENMFWYRQDPGLGLRLIYFSYDVKMKEKGDIPEGYSVSREKKERFSLILESASTNQTSMYLCASSLVGNSNQPQHFGDGTRLSIL.

This clonotype ranks as medium-sized. With the library built for alpha chains, this beta chain is off target and its frequency is not meaningful. This sequence joins TRBV12-3 or TRBV12-4 and TRBJ2-7; tentatively, D is TRBD2 (7 bases). The CDR3 runs 16 residues. V was cut by 1 base and J by 4 bases, with 17 bases left in between. CDR3 protein: CASSLGSGGQRYEQYF. CDR3 bases: TGTGCCAGCAGTTTAGGTTCGGGGGGACAAAGGTACGAGCAGTACTTC.

Points on this clonotype: This beta chain represents an off-target read in a library built for alpha chains; its size is of limited meaning. J is TRBJ2-5 and V is TRBV20-1; D is undetermined. CDR1 and CDR2 from the germline V gene are DFQATT and SNEGSKA (reference sequence). Trimming stripped 4 bases from V and 5 bases from J, with 8 bases between. The CDR3 covers 11 residues. The CDR3 here is CSAKVRETQYF. The CDR3, as DNA: TGCAGTGCTAAGGTGCGGGAGACCCAGTACTTC.

This clonotype has ten or more counts. The size of this beta chain means little, since it is a stray read in a library made for alpha chains. This chain connects TRBV12-3 or TRBV12-4 to TRBJ2-5; D gene unclear. V lost 2 bases to trimming and J lost 4 bases, with 5 bases between them. The CDR3 is 12 amino acids. CDR3 bases: TGTGCCAGCAGTTTATTGCCAGAGACCCAGTACTTC. Residues: CASSLLPETQYF.

This clonotype is labeled as medium-sized. With the library built for alpha chains, this beta chain is off target and its frequency is not meaningful. The chain joins TRBV30 to TRBJ2-7; TRBD1 matches at 7 bases. V shed 5 bases and J 0 bases; nucleotides not matched to a gene: 7. This CDR3 is 14 amino acids long. Per germline, CDR1 GTSNPN and CDR2 SVGIG (reference sequence). CDR3: CAWVRRTGSYEQYF. Here the CDR3 DNA reads TGTGCCTGGGTGCGTAGGACAGGCTCCTACGAGCAGTACTTC.

By share, this clonotype ranks as large. Because the library targeted alpha chains, this beta chain is an off-target read whose size means little. The chain carries TRBV4-1 and TRBJ2-1; TRBD2 matches 11 bases. V lost 4 bases, J lost 8 bases, and 10 bases stayed unmatched. The V gene's germline CDR1 is MGHRA and CDR2 YSYEKL. The CDR3 runs to 16 residues. The CDR3 here is CASSPPGSGRADEQFF. Written as DNA, the CDR3 is TGCGCCAGCAGCCCGCCGGGTAGCGGGAGGGCGGATGAGCAGTTCTTC.

As regards this clonotype: A much bigger clone sits one base away, suggesting this may be a read error. A library made for alpha chains picked up this beta chain off target, so its size means little. The chain joins TRBV30 to TRBJ2-6; the D is unclear. Germline V gives CDR1 GTSNPN, CDR2 SVGIG (reference sequence). V dropped 4 bases and J dropped 0 bases, with 25 bases sitting between them. This CDR3 contains 20 residues. CDR3 protein: CAWTRPTRIGPLSGANVLTF. The CDR3 DNA is TGTGCCTGGACCCGCCCCACCCGGATAGGGCCCCTCTCTGGGGCCAACGTCCTGACTTTC.

This clonotype was observed at least ten times. Because this beta chain is a stray read in a library intended to capture alpha chains, its abundance should not be given much weight. The CDR3 loop reads CASSSRYNEQFF. The CDR3 DNA reads TGTGCCAGCAGTTCGCGGTACAATGAGCAGTTCTTC. This chain joins TRBV28 and TRBJ2-1; D call uncertain. Germline assignment: CDR1 MDHEN and CDR2 SYDVKM. Deletions cut 4 bases from V and 4 bases from J, with 5 bases between. This CDR3 has 12 residues.

This clonotype appeared many times. Because the library targeted alpha chains, this beta chain is an off-target read whose size means little. The genes are TRBV2 and TRBJ2-5, with 7 bases identical to TRBD1. The CDR3 is made up of 13 amino acids. Trimming at V came to 6 bases and at J to 1 base, leaving 2 bases not matched to a gene. From germline, CDR1 is SNHLY and CDR2 FYNNEI. The CDR3 DNA sequence: TGTGCCAGCAGCGGACAGGTCCAAGAGACCCAGTACTTC. Translating it yields CASSGQVQETQYF.

Ten or more counts support this clonotype. This beta chain turned up in a library designed for alpha chains; as an off-target read, its abundance says little. For the CDR3, the DNA is TGCGCCAGCAGCTACCAAGAGACCCAGTACTTC. As protein: CASSYQETQYF. J is TRBJ2-5 and V is TRBV5-1; no clear D gene. Germline V CDR1 and CDR2: SGHRS, YFSETQ. Deletions cut 3 bases from V and 0 bases from J, with 0 bases between. CDR3 size: 11 residues.

This clonotype rates as medium-sized. A library prepared for alpha chains yielded this beta chain as an off-target read; its size is of little meaning. The chain links TRBV6-6 to TRBJ1-5, with D possibly being TRBD1 (5 bases). With 6 bases removed from V and 2 bases from J, the gap between germline ends came to 17 bases. The CDR3 is made up of 16 amino acids. From germline, CDR1 is MNHNY and CDR2 SVGAGI (reference sequence). DNA for the CDR3: TGTGCCAGCAGCCACTCAGGAGGGGCTGGCAATCAGCCCCAGCATTTT. As protein: CASSHSGGAGNQPQHF.

In its sample, this clonotype ranks as medium-sized (0.01 to 0.1%). Because the library targeted alpha chains, this beta chain is an off-target read whose size means little. The chain combines TRBV5-1 with TRBJ2-2; tentatively, D is TRBD1 (5 bases). Germline V lookup: CDR1 SGHRS, CDR2 YFSETQ. The V end was cut by 0 bases, the J end by 4 bases, with 10 bases between. The CDR3 runs 15 residues. CDR3 DNA: TGCGCCAGCAGCTTGGCCAGGGCGAGCACCGGGGAGCTGTTTTTT. Amino acid sequence: CASSLARASTGELFF.

This clonotype is deemed medium-sized (0.01 to 0.1%). This beta chain lies outside the target of a library built for alpha chains; its clone size means little. The chain combines TRBV7-6 with TRBJ2-5; no firm D call. Trimming stripped 4 bases from V and 4 bases from J, with 13 bases between. Germline CDR1 reads SGHVS; CDR2 reads FNYEAQ. The CDR3 runs 14 residues. CDR3 nucleotides: TGTGCCAGCAGCTCTCCGGACCGCCGAGAGACCCAGTACTTC. Translation gives CASSSPDRRETQYF. The whole variable domain, filled in from reference TRBV7-6 and TRBJ2-5, reads GAGVSQSPRYKVTKRGQDVALRCDPISGHVSLYWYRQALGQGPEFLTYFNYEAQQDKSGLPNDRFSAERPEGSISTLTIQRTEQRDSAMYRCASSSPDRRETQYFGPGTRLLVL.